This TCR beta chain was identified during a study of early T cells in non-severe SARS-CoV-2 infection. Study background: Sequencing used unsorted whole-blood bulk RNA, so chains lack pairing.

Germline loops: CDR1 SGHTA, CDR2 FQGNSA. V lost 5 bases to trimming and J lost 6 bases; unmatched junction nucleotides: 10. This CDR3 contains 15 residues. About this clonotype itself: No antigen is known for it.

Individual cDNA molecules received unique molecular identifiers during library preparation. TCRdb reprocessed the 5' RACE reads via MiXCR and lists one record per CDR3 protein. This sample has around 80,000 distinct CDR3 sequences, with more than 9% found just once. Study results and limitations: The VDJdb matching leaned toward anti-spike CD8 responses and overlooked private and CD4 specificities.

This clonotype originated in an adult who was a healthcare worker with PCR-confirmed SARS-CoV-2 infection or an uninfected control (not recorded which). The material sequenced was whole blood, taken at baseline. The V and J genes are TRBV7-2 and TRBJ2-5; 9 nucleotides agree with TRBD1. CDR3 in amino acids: CASSPSGTGIKTQYF. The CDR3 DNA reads TGTGCCAGCAGCCCATCCGGGACAGGGATCAAGACCCAGTACTTC.